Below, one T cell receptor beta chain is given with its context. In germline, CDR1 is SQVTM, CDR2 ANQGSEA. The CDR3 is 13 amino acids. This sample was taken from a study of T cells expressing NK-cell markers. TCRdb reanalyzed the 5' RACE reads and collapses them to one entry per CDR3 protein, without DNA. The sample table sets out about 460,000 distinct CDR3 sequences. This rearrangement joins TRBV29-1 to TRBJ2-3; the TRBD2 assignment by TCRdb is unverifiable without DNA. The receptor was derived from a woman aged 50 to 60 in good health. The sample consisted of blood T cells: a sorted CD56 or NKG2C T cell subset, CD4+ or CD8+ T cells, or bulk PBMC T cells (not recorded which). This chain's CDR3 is CSVSGGPPDTQYF.